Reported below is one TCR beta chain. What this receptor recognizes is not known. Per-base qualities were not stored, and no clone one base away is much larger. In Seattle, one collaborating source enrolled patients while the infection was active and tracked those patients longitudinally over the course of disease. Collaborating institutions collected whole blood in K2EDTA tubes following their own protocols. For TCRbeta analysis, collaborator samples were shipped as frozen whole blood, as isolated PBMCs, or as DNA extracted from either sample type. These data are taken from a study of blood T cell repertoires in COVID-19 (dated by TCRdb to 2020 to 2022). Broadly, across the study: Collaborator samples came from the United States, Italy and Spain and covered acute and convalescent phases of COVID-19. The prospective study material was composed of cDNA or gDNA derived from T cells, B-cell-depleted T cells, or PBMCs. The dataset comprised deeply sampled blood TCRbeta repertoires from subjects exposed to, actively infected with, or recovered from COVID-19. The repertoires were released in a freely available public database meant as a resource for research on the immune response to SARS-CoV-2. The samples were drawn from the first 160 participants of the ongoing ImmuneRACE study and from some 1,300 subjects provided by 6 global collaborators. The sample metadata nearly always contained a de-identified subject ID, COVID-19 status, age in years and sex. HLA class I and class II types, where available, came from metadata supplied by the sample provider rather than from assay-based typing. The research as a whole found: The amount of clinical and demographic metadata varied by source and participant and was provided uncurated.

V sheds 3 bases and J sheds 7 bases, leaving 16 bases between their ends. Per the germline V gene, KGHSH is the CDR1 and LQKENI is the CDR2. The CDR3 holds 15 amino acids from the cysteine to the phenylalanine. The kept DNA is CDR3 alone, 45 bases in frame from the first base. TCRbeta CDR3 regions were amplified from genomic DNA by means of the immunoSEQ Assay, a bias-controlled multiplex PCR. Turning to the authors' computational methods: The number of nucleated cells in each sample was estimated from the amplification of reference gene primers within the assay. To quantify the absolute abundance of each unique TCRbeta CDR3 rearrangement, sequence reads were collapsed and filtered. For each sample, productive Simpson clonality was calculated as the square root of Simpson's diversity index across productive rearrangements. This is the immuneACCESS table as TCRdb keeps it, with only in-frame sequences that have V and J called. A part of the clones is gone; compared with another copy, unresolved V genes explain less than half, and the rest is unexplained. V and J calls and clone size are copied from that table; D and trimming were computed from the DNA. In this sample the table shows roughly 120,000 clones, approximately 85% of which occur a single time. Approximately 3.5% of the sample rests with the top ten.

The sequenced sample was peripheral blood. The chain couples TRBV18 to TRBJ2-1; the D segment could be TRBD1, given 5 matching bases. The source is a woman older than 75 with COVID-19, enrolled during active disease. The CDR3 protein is CASSPPPGRANEQFF. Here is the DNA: TGTGCCAGCTCACCGCCTCCCGGCAGGGCGAATGAGCAGTTCTTC.